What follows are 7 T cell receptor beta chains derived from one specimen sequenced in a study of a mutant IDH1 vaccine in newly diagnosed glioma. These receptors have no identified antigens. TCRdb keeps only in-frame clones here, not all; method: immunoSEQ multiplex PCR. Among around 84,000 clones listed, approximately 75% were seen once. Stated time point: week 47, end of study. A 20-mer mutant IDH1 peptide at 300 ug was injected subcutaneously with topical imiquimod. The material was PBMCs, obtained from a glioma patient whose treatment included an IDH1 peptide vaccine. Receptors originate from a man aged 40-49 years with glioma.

The DNA of the CDR3 is TGTGCCAGCAGCGTAGAAGTGGGGCCTACAGATACGCAGTATTTT. Amino acid sequence: CASSVEVGPTDTQYF. This sequence joins TRBV9 and TRBJ2-3; possibly TRBD1 for D (5 bases). The CDR3 length is 15 residues. Germline-derived CDR1 and CDR2 are SGDLS and YYNGEE. V lost 0 bases, J lost 3 bases, and 11 bases lay in between.

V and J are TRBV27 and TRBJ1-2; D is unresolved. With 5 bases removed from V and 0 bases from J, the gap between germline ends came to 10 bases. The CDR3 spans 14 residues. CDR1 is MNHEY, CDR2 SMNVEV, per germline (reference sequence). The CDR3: CASSPGVANYGYTF. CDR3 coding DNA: TGTGCCAGCAGTCCCGGGGTAGCTAACTATGGCTACACCTTC.

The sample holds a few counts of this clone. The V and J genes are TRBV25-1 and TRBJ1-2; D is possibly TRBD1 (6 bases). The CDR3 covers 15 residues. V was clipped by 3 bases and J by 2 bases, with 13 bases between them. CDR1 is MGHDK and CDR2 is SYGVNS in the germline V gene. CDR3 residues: CASSDPHTGNYGYTF. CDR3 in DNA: TGTGCCAGCAGTGACCCTCACACAGGGAACTATGGCTACACCTTC.

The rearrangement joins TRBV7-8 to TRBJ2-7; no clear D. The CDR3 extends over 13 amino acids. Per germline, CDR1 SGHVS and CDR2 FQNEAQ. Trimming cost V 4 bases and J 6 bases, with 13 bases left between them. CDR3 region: CASSSRVGLEQYF. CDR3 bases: TGTGCCAGCAGCTCCCGAGTAGGGCTCGAGCAGTACTTC.

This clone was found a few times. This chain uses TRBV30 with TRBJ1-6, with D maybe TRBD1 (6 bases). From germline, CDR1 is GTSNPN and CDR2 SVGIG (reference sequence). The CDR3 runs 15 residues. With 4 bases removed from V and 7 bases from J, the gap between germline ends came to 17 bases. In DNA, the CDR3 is TGTGCCTGGAAACGACCGGGGACAAAGAATTCACCCCTCCACTTT. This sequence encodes CAWKRPGTKNSPLHF. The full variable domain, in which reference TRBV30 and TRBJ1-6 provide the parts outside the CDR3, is SQTIHQWPATLVQPVGSPLSLECTVEGTSNPNLYWYRQAAGRGLQLLFYSVGIGQISSEVPQNLSASRPQDRQFILSSKKLLLSDSGFYLCAWKRPGTKNSPLHFGNGTRLTVT.

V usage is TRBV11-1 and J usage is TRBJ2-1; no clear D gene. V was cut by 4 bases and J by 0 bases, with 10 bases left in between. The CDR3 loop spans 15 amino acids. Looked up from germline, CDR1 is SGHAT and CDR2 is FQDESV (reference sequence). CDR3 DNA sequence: TGTGCCAGCAGCTGGGCGGAGTCCTCCTACAATGAGCAGTTCTTC. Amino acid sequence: CASSWAESSYNEQFF.

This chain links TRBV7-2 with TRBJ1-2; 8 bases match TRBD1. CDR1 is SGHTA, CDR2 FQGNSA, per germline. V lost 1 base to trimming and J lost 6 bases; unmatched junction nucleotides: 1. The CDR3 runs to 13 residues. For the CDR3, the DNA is TGTGCCAGCAGCTTAGTACAGGGGGATGGCTACACCTTC. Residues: CASSLVQGDGYTF.